The source of this TCR beta chain is a study of OX40 agonist ivuxolimab in advanced cancers. Overall study context: Patients assigned to dose escalation were diagnosed with hepatocellular carcinoma, melanoma, renal cell or head and neck cancer. There were three patients with partial responses, one having hepatocellular carcinoma and two cutaneous melanoma.

The assay was immunoSEQ multiplex PCR, and TCRdb's table has in-frame clones only and misses some. The sample has roughly 29,000 clones, 84% seen once; the top ten hold 18%. V dropped 0 bases and J dropped 4 bases, with 4 bases sitting between them. CDR3 length: 12 amino acids. Germline V gene sequence: CDR1 SGHDT, CDR2 YYEEEE. Details on this clone: What it binds is not known.

Study-level points and caveats: Clonal expansion was among the lowest in partial responders at 0.1-3.0 mg/kg, especially CD8+.

The V call is TRBV5-6, the J call TRBJ1-1, with D uncertain. Here the sequenced sample was CD4+ or CD8+ T cells sorted from blood, taken in a trial of the OX40 agonist ivuxolimab. The source of this sequence is an adult with an advanced solid tumor such as melanoma, head and neck, liver or kidney cancer. The CDR3 spells CASSLGVTEAFF. DNA of the CDR3: TGTGCCAGCAGCTTGGGGGTCACTGAAGCTTTCTTT.